This T cell receptor beta chain was sequenced during a study of shared clonotypes between healthy human individuals. Study-wide results and caveats: How much donors shared clonotypes was expected to be affected by sequencing depth. On the whole, naive subsets had larger estimated richness than memory subsets had. Large depth notwithstanding, sorted-subset sequencing proved incomplete by rarefaction. Relative to clonotypes present in all four donors, those not shared had lower generation probabilities.

There are 14 residues in the CDR3. In germline, CDR1 is MRHNA, CDR2 SNTAGT. Trimming took 5 bases from V and 4 from J; bases not matched to a gene: 2. Repertoires were generated with immunoSEQ multiplex PCR, while TCRdb's copy carries only in-frame clones and drops some. The sample has some 2,100,000 clones, approximately 95% seen once. A remark on this clone: Its cognate antigen is unknown.

The sequencing sample was made of naive CD4+ T cells sorted from blood. Subset: CD45RA+ positively selected. The receptor's source is a man aged 18 to 30 in good health. The chain recombines TRBV6-4 with TRBJ2-3, with 11 bases aligning to TRBD2. CDR3 coding DNA: TGTGCCAGCAGTCAACTAGCGGGGGCAGATACGCAGTATTTT. As protein: CASSQLAGADTQYF.